This is a list of T cell receptor beta chains from one sample in a study of blood T cell repertoires in COVID-19. Measured with immunoSEQ multiplex PCR; TCRdb has only the in-frame clones, and not every one. This table has about 70,000 clones, 70% to 80% appearing once. Sample: peripheral blood. Source of these receptors: a man between 65 and 85 years old with acute or convalescent COVID-19. Both conserved end residues are part of each CDR3. Fields, in order: V gene, D gene, CDR3 length, clone size, J gene, CDR3 protein, CDR3 DNA. A D gene is named only where the DNA matches it firmly. Rows may omit the clone size; those that give it use once, few, many or a size class.

>TRBV6-6|.|14|.|TRBJ1-4
CASSYEQLNEKLFF
TGTGCCAGCAGTTACGAACAGCTTAATGAAAAACTGTTTTTT
>TRBV2|.|14|.|TRBJ2-7
CASRVQGVSYEQYF
TGTGCCAGCAGGGTACAGGGCGTTTCCTACGAGCAGTACTTC
>TRBV2|.|11|.|TRBJ2-7
CASSVDSEQYF
TGTGCCAGCAGTGTCGACAGCGAGCAGTACTTC
>TRBV29-1|.|15|.|TRBJ1-2
CSVGSPTGVTYGYTF
TGCAGCGTCGGAAGCCCGACAGGAGTTACCTATGGCTACACCTTC
>TRBV6-5|.|13|.|TRBJ2-3
CASRLAATDTQYF
TGTGCCAGCAGATTAGCGGCCACAGATACGCAGTATTTT
>TRBV24-1|TRBD1|15|.|TRBJ2-3
CATSDLKGATDTQYF
TGTGCCACCAGTGATTTGAAGGGGGCCACAGATACGCAGTATTTT
>TRBV5-1|TRBD1|14|few|TRBJ2-3
CASSPTGSADTQYF
TGCGCCAGCAGCCCGACAGGGAGTGCAGATACGCAGTATTTT
>TRBV19|.|15|.|TRBJ1-2
CASSPRTEPGYGYTF
TGTGCCAGTAGTCCCCGGACAGAGCCGGGGTATGGCTACACCTTC
>TRBV7-9|.|16|once|TRBJ1-3
CASSPTGPTGRNTIYF
TGTGCCAGCAGCCCGACAGGCCCTACGGGTAGAAACACCATATATTTT
>TRBV5-5|.|16|.|TRBJ1-3
CASSLDAGFSGNTIYF
TGTGCCAGCAGCTTGGATGCAGGCTTCTCTGGAAACACCATATATTTT
>TRBV7-3|.|13|.|TRBJ2-1
CASSPTAYNEQFF
TGTGCCAGCAGCCCGACAGCTTACAATGAGCAGTTCTTC
>TRBV9|.|12|.|TRBJ2-1
CASSARQNEQFF
TGTGCCAGCAGCGCCCGACAGAATGAGCAGTTCTTC
>TRBV25-1|TRBD1|13|many|TRBJ2-7
CASNKQGSYEQYF
TGTGCCAGCAATAAACAGGGGAGCTACGAGCAGTACTTC
>TRBV19|.|15|.|TRBJ2-7
CASSIFGGRSYEQYF
TGTGCCAGTAGTATCTTTGGGGGCCGCTCCTACGAGCAGTACTTC
>TRBV7-3|TRBD1|15|.|TRBJ2-5
CASSPQGQGQETQYF
TGTGCCAGCAGCCCACAAGGACAGGGGCAAGAGACCCAGTACTTC
>TRBV6-6|TRBD1|15|.|TRBJ2-2
CASSDKQGAAGELFF
TGTGCCAGCAGCGACAAACAGGGGGCAGCCGGGGAGCTGTTTTTT
>TRBV2|TRBD2|15|.|TRBJ2-3
CASSVTAGGTDTQYF
TGTGCCAGCAGTGTGACAGCGGGAGGCACAGATACGCAGTATTTT
>TRBV2|.|16|.|TRBJ1-5
CASSDGFGGAGQPQHF
TGTGCCAGCAGTGACGGCTTTGGGGGGGCGGGTCAGCCCCAGCATTTT
>TRBV10-3|.|17|many|TRBJ1-5
CAISDQLRGGANQPQHF
TGTGCCATCAGTGATCAACTACGGGGGGGGGCCAATCAGCCCCAGCATTTT
>TRBV6-6|TRBD2|16|.|TRBJ2-1
CASSPGTSGSSNEQFF
TGTGCCAGCAGCCCCGGGACTAGCGGGAGTTCGAATGAGCAGTTCTTC
>TRBV28|TRBD1|15|.|TRBJ2-1
CASSSTGTGDNEQFF
TGTGCCAGCAGCTCCACCGGGACAGGGGACAATGAGCAGTTCTTC
>TRBV6-2/TRBV6-3|TRBD2|16|.|TRBJ2-5
CASSSSPREWGETQYF
TGTGCCAGCAGTTCCTCCCCGCGGGAGTGGGGAGAGACCCAGTACTTC
>TRBV28|.|14|.|TRBJ2-7
CASSWTSAYYEQYF
TGTGCCAGCAGTTGGACATCGGCCTACTACGAGCAGTACTTC
>TRBV12-3/TRBV12-4|.|11|.|TRBJ2-3
CASTFSGTQYF
TGTGCCAGCACCTTCTCGGGTACGCAGTATTTT
>TRBV27|TRBD1|16|.|TRBJ1-3
CASSARTGSSGNTIYF
TGTGCCAGCAGTGCACGGACAGGGAGCTCTGGAAACACCATATATTTT
>TRBV5-1|TRBD1|13|.|TRBJ1-1
CASSNGQEAEAFF
TGCGCCAGCAGCAACGGACAGGAAGCTGAAGCTTTCTTT
>TRBV3-1/TRBV3-2|.|13|.|TRBJ1-2
CASSQGSRDGYTF
TGTGCCAGCAGCCAAGGGAGCCGGGATGGCTACACCTTC
>TRBV12-3/TRBV12-4|.|13|.|TRBJ2-7
CASSLGATYEQYF
TGTGCCAGCAGTTTGGGGGCTACCTACGAGCAGTACTTC
>TRBV15|.|14|few|TRBJ1-5
CATSRDGIDRPQHF
TGTGCCACCAGCAGAGATGGGATCGACAGGCCCCAGCATTTT
>TRBV19|TRBD1|16|.|TRBJ1-5
CASTASRGQSNQPQHF
TGTGCCAGTACCGCCTCCAGGGGGCAAAGCAATCAGCCCCAGCATTTT
>TRBV28|.|11|.|TRBJ1-1
CASRGQVEAFF
TGTGCCAGCAGAGGCCAGGTAGAAGCTTTCTTT
>TRBV28|TRBD1|15|few|TRBJ2-1
CASSLGAGGNNEQFF
TGTGCCAGCAGTTTAGGGGCAGGGGGCAACAATGAGCAGTTCTTC
>TRBV19|TRBD1|14|.|TRBJ1-1
CASTPGQGTRWAFF
TGTGCCAGTACCCCGGGACAGGGGACACGGTGGGCTTTCTTT
>TRBV9|.|15|once|TRBJ2-1
CASSVEDSGYNEQFF
TGTGCCAGCAGCGTAGAGGATAGCGGATACAATGAGCAGTTCTTC
>TRBV28|TRBD1|14|.|TRBJ2-4
CASSPRGLLNIQYF
TGTGCCAGCAGTCCCAGGGGGCTATTAAACATTCAGTACTTC
>TRBV27|.|13|.|TRBJ2-7
CATTGLQPAEQYF
TGTGCCACCACGGGACTCCAGCCCGCCGAGCAGTACTTC
>TRBV6-5|.|13|.|TRBJ1-1
CASSRTQNTEAFF
TGTGCCAGCAGCAGGACACAGAACACTGAAGCTTTCTTT
>TRBV13|.|13|.|TRBJ2-5
CASSLGQQETQYF
TGTGCCAGCAGCTTAGGTCAGCAAGAGACCCAGTACTTC
>TRBV19|.|12|few|TRBJ2-3
CASSMGDYTQYF
TGTGCCAGTAGTATGGGGGACTATACGCAGTATTTT
>TRBV2|TRBD1|15|.|TRBJ2-5
CASSARTGLQETQYF
TGTGCCAGCAGCGCCCGGACAGGCCTCCAAGAGACCCAGTACTTC
>TRBV5-1|.|15|.|TRBJ1-1
CASSFAQGVNTEAFF
TGCGCCAGCAGCTTTGCACAGGGTGTGAACACTGAAGCTTTCTTT
>TRBV21-1|.|16|.|TRBJ1-1
CASSKRGGQQNTEAFF
TGTGCCAGCAGCAAAAGAGGGGGACAGCAGAACACTGAAGCTTTCTTT
>TRBV5-1|TRBD1|15|.|TRBJ2-5
CASRLAGTGQETQYF
TGCGCCAGCAGACTGGCTGGGACAGGGCAAGAGACCCAGTACTTC
>TRBV19|TRBD2|15|.|TRBJ2-3
CASSPPGLAYDTQYF
TGTGCCAGTAGTCCTCCCGGACTAGCTTACGATACGCAGTATTTT
>TRBV19|TRBD2|16|.|TRBJ2-5
CASSMQAGGPGETQYF
TGTGCCAGTAGTATGCAAGCGGGAGGGCCGGGGGAGACCCAGTACTTC
>TRBV5-1|TRBD2|18|.|TRBJ2-5
CASSWGTGLADFQETQYF
TGCGCCAGCAGCTGGGGGACGGGACTAGCGGATTTCCAAGAGACCCAGTACTTC
>TRBV11-3|TRBD2|18|.|TRBJ2-1
CASSLDSPLLSGSWEQFF
TGTGCCAGCAGCTTAGATTCCCCCCTACTTAGCGGGAGTTGGGAGCAGTTCTTC
>TRBV5-1|.|12|.|TRBJ2-1
CASSLPRDEQFF
TGCGCCAGCAGCTTACCCAGGGATGAGCAGTTCTTC
>TRBV5-4|.|14|.|TRBJ2-5
CASSLQAGQETQYF
TGTGCCAGCAGCTTGCAGGCAGGCCAAGAGACCCAGTACTTC
>TRBV7-3|.|13|.|TRBJ2-2
CASSNQGAGELFF
TGTGCCAGCAGCAACCAGGGTGCCGGGGAGCTGTTTTTT
>TRBV6-5|TRBD2|15|.|TRBJ2-3
CASSYASGGTDTQYF
TGTGCCAGCAGTTACGCTAGCGGGGGCACAGATACGCAGTATTTT